This entry concerns a single TCR beta chain. Its antigen is unidentified. Each unsorted sample relied on 90 million or so PBMCs as its source of genomic DNA. Input per replicate PCR of unsorted PBMC was roughly 320 ng DNA, corresponding to tens of thousands of T cell genomes. The assay was immunoSEQ multiplex PCR, and TCRdb's table has in-frame clones only and misses some. The table records roughly 510,000 clones, over 75% of them present only once. The sample belongs to a study of shared clonotypes between healthy human individuals. At the level of the study: The people who gave samples were a couple of women and a few men aged 18 to 49.

Study-wide points: Sampling used blood alone; tissue repertoires probably differ.

The CDR3 runs to 14 residues. In germline, CDR1 is LGHNA, CDR2 YSLEER. V was cut by 0 bases and J by 9 bases, with 9 bases left in between. This chain uses TRBV4-3 with TRBJ1-6; D remains ambiguous. Sequenced sample: PBMCs. The source of this sequence is a woman aged 40 to 49 in good health. Some clones in this sample may be carry-over from other donors' samples. The CDR3 region is CASSQDLRSSPLHF. As DNA, the CDR3 is TGCGCCAGCAGCCAAGATCTCAGAAGTTCACCCCTCCACTTT.